This TCR beta chain was sequenced in a study of T-cell memory formation after mild COVID-19. Study-wide context: TCR clusters mostly belonged to single donors. Notes on the study in general: Most CD4+ clones that shrank were in CM and EM, while CD8+ ones turned up in EMRA. Unconfirmed was the SARS-CoV-2 specificity of second-wave clones that peaked on day 37.

To note about this clonotype: Its antigen is still unknown.

5'RACE, which relied on constant-segment primers, yielded TCR alpha and TCR beta cDNA libraries carrying sample barcodes and UMIs. TCRdb used MiXCR to reprocess the 5' RACE reads, holding one entry per CDR3 protein. The sample has just over 50,000 distinct CDR3 sequences; 9.3% are singletons. This CDR3 comprises 14 residues. Trimming at V came to 5 bases and at J to 4 bases, leaving 7 bases not matched to a gene. The sequencing sample was made of PBMCs or a T cell subset sorted from them (not recorded which). The clonotype comes from an adult woman who had mild COVID-19 (a few samples of this study predate the infection). Cell type and time point are not known. V and J are TRBV12-3 or TRBV12-4 and TRBJ1-2; 7 bases are shared with TRBD1. The CDR3 loop reads CASSRSGGTYGYTF. CDR3 nucleotides: TGTGCCAGCAGTCGATCAGGGGGTACCTATGGCTACACCTTC.